One sample yielded the 9 T cell receptor beta chains listed below, sequenced in a study of cytomegalovirus exposure and HLA in healthy donors. The PCR used 60 Vbeta and 13 Jbeta primers. The data were produced by immunoSEQ multiplex PCR, yet TCRdb's version contains in-frame clones alone and is incomplete. Among roughly 100,000 clones listed, more than 65% were seen once. Sequenced material: PBMCs. These receptors came from a woman between 45 and 65 years old in good health and CMV-seropositive.

On this clone: Only one base separates this from a far larger clonotype, so it likely reflects a read error. The same CDR3 arises from other DNA sequences in this sample as well. V usage is TRBV19 and J usage is TRBJ1-6; D may be TRBD1 (5 bases). Germline lookup yields CDR1 LNHDA and CDR2 SQIVND (reference sequence). The CDR3 extends over 15 amino acids. The CDR3 loop reads CASAPGVELFSPLHF. The CDR3 DNA reads TGTGCCAGCGCTCCGGGGGTGGAGCTCTTTTCACCCCTCCATTTT.

This chain joins TRBV7-8 and TRBJ1-2, with 7 bases fitting TRBD1. V lost 3 bases, J lost 4 bases, and 8 bases stayed unmatched. The CDR3 loop spans 15 amino acids. From germline, CDR1 is SGHVS and CDR2 FQNEAQ. The CDR3 here is CASSLGQGQPYGYTF. Written as DNA, the CDR3 is TGTGCCAGCAGCTTGGGCCAGGGACAGCCCTATGGCTACACCTTC.

V is TRBV28 and J is TRBJ1-2, with 8 bases that match TRBD1. CDR3 length: 15 residues. V shed 6 bases and J 9 bases; nucleotides not matched to a gene: 15. Germline assignment: CDR1 MDHEN and CDR2 SYDVKM. The DNA for the CDR3 is TGTGCCAGCAGCTTACCCATCGGACAGGGAAGTAGCTACACCTTC. Protein: CASSLPIGQGSSYTF.

The rearrangement uses TRBV7-9 and TRBJ1-2; D call uncertain. Between the trimmed V and J ends, which lost 5 bases and 5 bases, there was a span of 9 bases. Germline values: CDR1 SEHNR, CDR2 FQNEAQ (reference sequence). The CDR3 is 12 residues long. Written as DNA, the CDR3 is TGTGCCAGCAGCCTTGACGGGTATGGCTACACCTTC. Encoded protein: CASSLDGYGYTF. Using reference TRBV7-9 and TRBJ1-2 for the parts outside the CDR3, the full variable domain is DTGVSQNPRHKITKRGQNVTFRCDPISEHNRLYWYRQTLGQGPEFLTYFQNEAQLEKSRLLSDRFSAERPKGSFSTLEIQRTEQGDSAMYLCASSLDGYGYTFGSGTRLTVV.

The V call is TRBV5-1, the J call TRBJ2-2; 8 bases align to TRBD2. Germline V gene sequence: CDR1 SGHRS, CDR2 YFSETQ. This CDR3 contains 18 residues. The J segment lost 0 bases and the V segment lost 1 base, leaving 8 bases of the junction unmatched. The CDR3 DNA is TGCGCCAGCAGCTTGTGGCTGGCGGGGGGCGCGAACACCGGGGAGCTGTTTTTT. Amino acids: CASSLWLAGGANTGELFF.

This chain uses TRBV28 with TRBJ1-4, with a weak D call TRBD1 (6 bases). V lost 6 bases and J lost 5, with 16 bases in between. The CDR3 length is 15 residues. CDR1 is MDHEN, CDR2 SYDVKM, per germline. DNA of the CDR3: TGTGCCAGCAGAGCCTGGACAGCCCAGAATGAAAAACTGTTTTTT. It codes for CASRAWTAQNEKLFF.

The V and J genes are TRBV6-6 and TRBJ1-2; no reliable D call. The V end was cut by 5 bases, the J end by 2 bases, with 9 bases between. Germline CDR1 reads MNHNY; CDR2 reads SVGAGI (reference sequence). The CDR3 extends over 13 amino acids. The CDR3 nucleotides are TGTGCCAGCAGTCGACAAGCAAACTATGGCTACACCTTC. This sequence encodes CASSRQANYGYTF.

This sequence joins TRBV27 and TRBJ1-2; no firm D call. Germline V lookup: CDR1 MNHEY, CDR2 SMNVEV (reference sequence). The V end was cut by 7 bases, the J end by 7 bases, with 19 bases between. This CDR3 spans 14 amino acids. The CDR3 nucleotides read TGTGCCAGCATGGGTTTAGGAGGGTTGACTGGCTACACCTTC. Translating it yields CASMGLGGLTGYTF.

The chain links TRBV11-3 to TRBJ2-1; 7 bases line up with TRBD1. J was trimmed by 3 bases and V by 6 bases; bases with no gene match: 5. The CDR3 consists of 14 residues. Germline CDR1 reads SGHNT; CDR2 reads YENEEA. CDR3 residues: CASSRGQFYNEQFF. CDR3 DNA: TGTGCCAGCAGTAGGGGACAGTTCTACAATGAGCAGTTCTTC.